Listed here are 24 T cell receptor beta chains from one sample, sequenced in a study of T cell responses to AZD1222 COVID-19 vaccine. Sequencing was performed with immunoSEQ multiplex PCR; in TCRdb, only in-frame clones are kept and a portion is missing. The sample holds just over 90,000 clones, 80% to 90% seen once. The source was peripheral blood, collected 28 days after the second AZD1222 dose. Every receptor here comes from an adult who received the AZD1222 COVID-19 vaccine.

The chain links TRBV15 to TRBJ2-1, with 14 nucleotides matching TRBD2. The CDR3 spans 18 residues. J gave up 4 bases and V 1 base, and 6 bases lay outside the gene matches. The V gene's germline CDR1 is LNHNV and CDR2 YYDKDF (reference sequence). The CDR3 sequence: CATSRGTSGGIGYNEQFF. Written as DNA, the CDR3 is TGTGCCACCAGCAGAGGGACTAGCGGGGGGATAGGGTACAATGAGCAGTTCTTC.

The genes are TRBV7-9 and TRBJ2-1; 13 nucleotides match TRBD2. Germline CDR1 and CDR2: SEHNR and FQNEAQ (reference sequence). The J segment lost 2 bases and the V segment lost 1 base, leaving 2 bases of the junction unmatched. The CDR3 contains 17 residues. CDR3: CASSLGTSGRTYNEQFF. The DNA for the CDR3 is TGTGCCAGCAGCTTAGGGACTAGCGGGAGAACCTACAATGAGCAGTTCTTC. The entire variable domain, with the rest obtained from reference TRBV7-9 and TRBJ2-1, is as follows: DTGVSQNPRHKITKRGQNVTFRCDPISEHNRLYWYRQTLGQGPEFLTYFQNEAQLEKSRLLSDRFSAERPKGSFSTLEIQRTEQGDSAMYLCASSLGTSGRTYNEQFFGPGTRLTVL.

The chain links TRBV10-3 to TRBJ2-3, with 11 nucleotides matching TRBD2. The CDR3 spans 19 residues. Germline V lookup: CDR1 ENHRY, CDR2 SYGVKD. The CDR3 DNA sequence: TGTGCTTCCAAGGGGCGGCTAGCGGGGGGTTTTTCTAGCACAGATACGCAGTATTTT. As protein: CASKGRLAGGFSSTDTQYF.

The chain recombines TRBV5-1 with TRBJ2-5, with D perhaps matching TRBD1 (5 bases). This CDR3 region has 13 residues. V gave up 1 base and J gave up 5 bases, with 9 bases separating them. Germline values: CDR1 SGHRS, CDR2 YFSETQ. CDR3 in amino acids: CASSLLGLETQYF. CDR3 in DNA: TGCGCCAGCAGCTTGTTGGGGCTGGAGACCCAGTACTTC.

This clone was recorded a few times. This chain joins TRBV10-1 and TRBJ2-7; TRBD2 agrees at 15 bases. CDR3 length: 16 residues. The germline gives CDR1 WNHNN, CDR2 SYGVQD (reference sequence). With V trimmed by 8 bases and J by 2 bases, 7 bases remained unmatched. DNA of the CDR3: TGCGCCAGCCAGGGACTAGCGGGGGGCAAAACCTACGAGCAGTACTTC. Translation: CASQGLAGGKTYEQYF.

V usage is TRBV5-1 and J usage is TRBJ1-2, with D uncertain. This CDR3 is 14 amino acids long. Germline CDR1 is SGHRS and CDR2 is YFSETQ. Trimming took off 0 bases at V and 7 bases at J, with 13 bases between the two ends. In DNA, the CDR3 is TGCGCCAGCAGCTTGGGGGTTGAGGCTTTTGGCTACACCTTC. This translates into CASSLGVEAFGYTF.

Here the CDR3 DNA reads TGCGCCAGCAGCTTGGATCTGGGTGGTCTCGGACAGGGGGACACCGGGGAGCTGTTTTTT. Its protein is CASSLDLGGLGQGDTGELFF. The V and J genes are TRBV5-1 and TRBJ2-2; 10 bases fit TRBD1. Per the germline V gene, CDR1 is SGHRS and CDR2 is YFSETQ. The CDR3 spans 20 residues. Trimming took 0 bases from V and 3 from J; bases not matched to a gene: 14.

This chain connects TRBV6-2 or TRBV6-3 to TRBJ2-5, with TRBD2 matching over 16 bases. J lost 2 bases, V lost 2 bases, and 11 bases had no gene match. CDR3 length: 20 amino acids. From germline, CDR1 is MNHEY and CDR2 SVGEGT. CDR3 amino acids: CASSYPNPGTSGRVQETQYF. CDR3 coding DNA: TGTGCCAGCAGTTACCCGAACCCCGGGACTAGCGGGAGGGTGCAAGAGACCCAGTACTTC.

This CDR3 is CASQRGQGAKGSYEQYF. Written as DNA, the CDR3 is TGTGCCAGCCAGAGGGGCCAGGGGGCAAAAGGATCCTACGAGCAGTACTTC. This rearrangement joins TRBV5-6 to TRBJ2-7; 8 bases line up with TRBD1. This CDR3 region has 17 residues. Germline CDR1 SGHDT, CDR2 YYEEEE. The junction had 16 bases not matched to a gene; V was cut back by 7 bases and J by 1 base.

This chain connects TRBV24-1 to TRBJ1-5; D is unresolved. This CDR3 is 15 amino acids long. Germline V gene sequence: CDR1 KGHDR, CDR2 SFDVKD. Between the trimmed V and J ends, which lost 5 bases and 6 bases, there was a span of 16 bases. The CDR3 DNA is TGTGCCACCAGTGCCGAGGTCCTTGATAGTCAGCCCCAGCATTTT. Translating it yields CATSAEVLDSQPQHF.

The chain combines TRBV7-9 with TRBJ2-1; weak D call: TRBD1 (5 bases). Germline CDR1 is SEHNR and CDR2 is FQNEAQ (reference sequence). There are 14 residues in the CDR3. V was cut by 2 bases and J by 8 bases, with 13 bases left in between. Here the CDR3 DNA reads TGTGCCAGCAGCTTACGGGTAGGGGTCCATGAGCAGTTCTTC. Its protein is CASSLRVGVHEQFF.

The rearrangement uses TRBV15 and TRBJ2-1; the match to TRBD2 covers 11 bases. The CDR3 is made up of 15 amino acids. CDR1 and CDR2 from the germline V gene are LNHNV and YYDKDF (reference sequence). J was trimmed by 2 bases and V by 8 bases; bases with no gene match: 5. The chain's CDR3 is CATGLAGGTYNEQFF. The CDR3 nucleotides are TGTGCCACCGGGCTAGCGGGAGGAACCTACAATGAGCAGTTCTTC.

V usage is TRBV2 and J usage is TRBJ2-2; 9 nucleotides agree with TRBD1. V lost 7 bases to trimming and J lost 5 bases; unmatched junction nucleotides: 11. Germline assignment: CDR1 SNHLY and CDR2 FYNNEI. This CDR3 region has 16 residues. Here the CDR3 reads CASKRNPGQGTGELFF. CDR3 sequence (DNA): TGTGCCAGCAAACGAAACCCGGGACAGGGAACCGGGGAGCTGTTTTTT.

This clone was counted a single time. The V call is TRBV6-5, the J call TRBJ2-7; 8 nucleotides agree with TRBD1. This CDR3 has 15 amino acids. V shed 4 bases and J 5 bases; nucleotides not matched to a gene: 10. From germline, CDR1 is MNHEY and CDR2 SVGAGI. CDR3 protein: CASSFTGTGNDEQYF. The CDR3 DNA follows: TGTGCCAGCAGTTTCACCGGGACAGGCAACGACGAGCAGTACTTC.

This chain's CDR3 is CATSRERGTEAFF. The CDR3 nucleotides are TGTGCCACCAGCAGAGAACGGGGCACTGAAGCTTTCTTT. The J gene is TRBJ1-1, the V gene TRBV15; D is undetermined. CDR3 length: 13 residues. V was trimmed by 0 bases and J by 4 bases, leaving 6 bases between them. Germline CDR1 LNHNV, CDR2 YYDKDF (reference sequence).

The chain carries TRBV15 and TRBJ2-7, with 7 bases lining up with TRBD2. J lost 3 bases, V lost 2 bases, and 7 bases had no gene match. CDR1 is LNHNV and CDR2 is YYDKDF in the germline V gene (reference sequence). The CDR3 totals 15 residues. The CDR3 coding sequence is TGTGCCACCAGCAGATCTCCCCCGGGGGGCTACGAGCAGTACTTC. This gives the protein CATSRSPPGGYEQYF.

The rearrangement uses TRBV3-1 (or the pseudogene TRBV3-2) and TRBJ2-1, with 11 bases aligning to TRBD2. J was trimmed by 9 bases and V by 4 bases; bases with no gene match: 5. Germline V gives CDR1 LGHDT, CDR2 YNNKEL (reference sequence). The CDR3 has 14 residues. CDR3 bases: TGTGCCAGCAGCCTAGCGGGGGGGCGAAGTGAGCAGTTCTTC. Protein sequence: CASSLAGGRSEQFF.

This sequence joins TRBV11-2 and TRBJ2-7; the match to TRBD1 covers 7 bases. V was clipped by 3 bases and J by 1 base; unmatched bases: 6. This CDR3 contains 15 residues. Per germline, CDR1 SGHAT and CDR2 FQNNGV. CDR3 sequence (DNA): TGTGCCAGCAGCTTTTCCAGGGGGTTTTCCTACGAGCAGTACTTC. It codes for CASSFSRGFSYEQYF.

The genes are TRBV7-9 and TRBJ1-2; D unclear. This CDR3 spans 14 amino acids. V lost 2 bases, J lost 6 bases, and 13 bases lay in between. Germline values: CDR1 SEHNR, CDR2 FQNEAQ (reference sequence). The CDR3: CASSLKSARDGYTF. CDR3 DNA sequence: TGTGCCAGCAGCTTAAAGTCGGCGCGTGATGGCTACACCTTC.

J is TRBJ2-7 and V is TRBV7-9, with D perhaps TRBD1 or TRBD2 (5 bases each). Trimming shortened V by 8 bases and J by 0 bases, and 14 bases separated the two germline ends. CDR1 and CDR2 (germline): SEHNR, FQNEAQ (reference sequence). This CDR3 is 14 amino acids long. The CDR3 spells CASSGSGGSYEQYF. In nucleotides, the CDR3 is TGTGCCAGCTCAGGGAGTGGAGGCTCCTACGAGCAGTACTTC.

This clone was recorded once. The chain uses TRBV15 and TRBJ2-2; D may match TRBD1 or TRBD2 (7 bases each). The V end lost 0 bases, the J end lost 5 bases, and 16 bases lay between the germline ends. CDR1 is LNHNV and CDR2 is YYDKDF in the germline V gene (reference sequence). CDR3 length equals 17 residues. Written as DNA, the CDR3 is TGTGCCACCAGCAGAGATGGGGAGGGGGCTCGGACCGGGGAGCTGTTTTTT. It translates to CATSRDGEGARTGELFF.

This sequence joins TRBV19 and TRBJ1-1; no firm D call. CDR3 size: 14 residues. Germline V gene lookup returns CDR1 LNHDA and CDR2 SQIVND (reference sequence). Trimming removed 4 bases from V and 1 base from J, with 10 bases in between. Here the CDR3 DNA reads TGTGCCAGTAGTAACGAGGGTGGGAACACTGAAGCTTTCTTT. Translation gives CASSNEGGNTEAFF.

The rearrangement uses TRBV30 and TRBJ1-5; no reliable D call. The CDR3 spans 13 residues. Germline V gene sequence: CDR1 GTSNPN, CDR2 SVGIG (reference sequence). Trimming pared 0 bases from V and 7 bases from J, leaving 10 bases between. CDR3 nucleotide sequence: TGTGCCTGGAGTGTACTGGACGGGCAGCCCCAGCATTTT. It encodes CAWSVLDGQPQHF.

This chain connects TRBV6-5 to TRBJ2-3; TRBD2 matches 12 bases. The V gene's germline CDR1 is MNHEY and CDR2 SVGAGI. Trimming cost V 6 bases and J 4 bases; bases outside gene matches: 5. The CDR3 length is 15 residues. The CDR3: CASRLAGGGADTQYF. CDR3 sequence (DNA): TGTGCCAGCAGACTAGCGGGAGGCGGGGCAGATACGCAGTATTTT.